This T cell receptor (beta chain) emerged from a study of early T cells in non-severe SARS-CoV-2 infection. Via MiXCR, TCRdb re-called the 5' RACE reads, giving one row per CDR3 protein. This sample has roughly 62,000 distinct CDR3 sequences, with approximately 7.7% found just once. The CDR3 contains 14 residues. With V trimmed by 3 bases and J by 4 bases, 5 bases remained unmatched. Germline V lookup: CDR1 LGHDT, CDR2 YNNKEL (reference sequence). Input material: whole blood. The chain employs TRBV3-1 and TRBJ1-2, with 7 positions matching TRBD1. The TCR comes from an adult who was a healthcare worker with PCR-confirmed SARS-CoV-2 infection or an uninfected control (not recorded which). CDR3: CASSQFQGGYGYTF. CDR3 in DNA: TGTGCCAGCAGCCAGTTTCAGGGGGGCTATGGCTACACCTTC.